What follows are 18 T cell receptor beta chains derived from one specimen sequenced in a study of spatial heterogeneity in lung cancer. Time point given: sample taken at primary tumor resection. Material for sequencing was whole RNA from tumor, nontumor lung or frozen PBMC, left unsorted. TCRdb reprocessed the 5' RACE reads via MiXCR and lists one record per CDR3 protein. The sample consists of tens of thousands of distinct CDR3 sequences, approximately 8.6% of them appearing once. This specimen consisted of PBMCs, obtained at surgery. These TCRs come from a male donor with early-stage non-small cell lung cancer.

This clonotype occurred many times. The chain has TRBV29-1 and TRBJ1-1; TRBD1 agrees at 7 bases. V lost 4 bases to trimming and J lost 2 bases; unmatched junction nucleotides: 7. The CDR3 covers 14 residues. Germline assignment: CDR1 SQVTM and CDR2 ANQGSEA. CDR3 region: CSVGIRGGNTEAFF. CDR3 DNA sequence: TGCAGCGTTGGGATCCGAGGGGGCAACACTGAAGCTTTCTTT.

The chain couples TRBV6-6 to TRBJ2-7, with D possibly being TRBD1 (5 bases). This CDR3 is 12 amino acids long. V was clipped by 6 bases and J by 7 bases, with 13 bases between them. Germline loops: CDR1 MNHNY, CDR2 SVGAGI (reference sequence). CDR3 bases: TGTGCCAGCAGGACAGCGCCCTTAGAGCAGTACTTC. It yields the protein CASRTAPLEQYF.

This clonotype was picked up many times. The genes are TRBV2 and TRBJ2-7; no reliable D call. The CDR3 extends over 13 amino acids. Trimming left V 0 bases short and J 6 bases short, with 9 bases between. Germline V gives CDR1 SNHLY, CDR2 FYNNEI. The DNA of the CDR3 is TGTGCCAGCAGTGAAGCGCTGGGTGGCGAGCAGTACTTC. Amino acid sequence: CASSEALGGEQYF.

This clonotype was counted many times. V usage is TRBV7-2 and J usage is TRBJ1-6; D remains unclear. This CDR3 has 18 residues. V lost 0 bases to trimming and J lost 5 bases, with 17 bases between them. Germline CDR1 SGHTA, CDR2 FQGNSA. In DNA form, the CDR3 reads TGTGCCAGCAGCTTAGCGGGCTTCGCGGCGGGGAATAATTCACCCCTCCACTTT. This codes for CASSLAGFAAGNNSPLHF.

This chain connects TRBV29-1 to TRBJ2-3, with no clear D. Trimming pared 7 bases from V and 3 bases from J, leaving 14 bases between. The germline V gene has CDR1 SQVTM and CDR2 ANQGSEA. The CDR3 length is 13 residues. CDR3 DNA sequence: TGCAGCGCCTCCGGAGTGGCTACAGATACGCAGTATTTT. It yields the protein CSASGVATDTQYF.

This clonotype was counted only a few times. V is TRBV29-1 and J is TRBJ2-2, with D maybe TRBD2 (5 bases). Germline V gene sequence: CDR1 SQVTM, CDR2 ANQGSEA. V was pared by 5 bases and J by 1 base, with 14 bases between. The CDR3 is 15 residues long. This chain's CDR3 is CSVPTGSLNTGELFF. The CDR3 coding sequence is TGCAGCGTTCCGACGGGGAGTTTGAACACCGGGGAGCTGTTTTTT.

The rearrangement uses TRBV6-4 and TRBJ2-6; the D gene could be TRBD1 or TRBD2 (6 bases each). The CDR3 is made up of 16 amino acids. Trimming cost V 5 bases and J 3 bases, with 14 bases left between them. Germline V gives CDR1 MRHNA, CDR2 SNTAGT. The CDR3 sequence: CASSPTGAGGANVLTF. Here the CDR3 DNA reads TGTGCCAGCAGTCCTACGGGGGCTGGTGGGGCCAACGTCCTGACTTTC.

This clonotype was counted a few times. This sequence joins TRBV19 and TRBJ1-2; D possibly corresponds to TRBD1 (6 bases). The ends were cut back, 5 bases at V and 8 bases at J, with 12 bases in the middle. This CDR3 is built from 12 residues. The germline CDR1 and CDR2 sequences are LNHDA and SQIVND (reference sequence). The CDR3 spells CASSPPGEGYTF. For the CDR3, the DNA is TGTGCCAGTAGTCCCCCAGGGGAGGGCTACACCTTC.

This sequence joins TRBV5-1 and TRBJ2-7; tentative D call: TRBD2 (5 bases). The CDR3 is made up of 13 amino acids. The germline gives CDR1 SGHRS, CDR2 YFSETQ. V was trimmed by 4 bases and J by 5 bases, leaving 13 bases between them. The CDR3 coding sequence is TGCGCCAGCAGCCTCGCCACGGGGAACGAGCAGTACTTC. It encodes CASSLATGNEQYF.

This sequence joins TRBV5-6 and TRBJ2-3; D gene unclear. The CDR3 has 13 residues. From germline, CDR1 is SGHDT and CDR2 YYEEEE. V lost 4 bases to trimming and J lost 1 base, with 7 bases between them. CDR3 DNA: TGTGCCAGCAGCCTCCCTGGCACAGATACGCAGTATTTT. It specifies CASSLPGTDTQYF.

This clonotype was counted ten times or more. The CDR3 region is CASSPRRADEQFF. The CDR3 bases are TGCGCCAGCAGCCCAAGAAGGGCGGATGAGCAGTTCTTC. The chain recombines TRBV4-3 with TRBJ2-1; D remains ambiguous. Trimming took 4 bases from V and 8 from J, leaving 12 bases between them. Per germline, CDR1 LGHNA and CDR2 YSLEER. This CDR3 is 13 amino acids long.

The sample holds many counts of this clonotype. The gene calls are TRBV29-1 and TRBJ2-5, with D unclear. The germline V gene encodes CDR1 SQVTM and CDR2 ANQGSEA. The ends were cut back, 2 bases at V and 5 bases at J, with 6 bases in the middle. CDR3 size: 11 residues. The chain's CDR3 is CSVERAETQYF. As DNA, the CDR3 is TGCAGCGTTGAAAGAGCTGAGACCCAGTACTTC.

The J gene is TRBJ2-7, the V gene TRBV3-1; D unresolved. The germline gives CDR1 LGHDT, CDR2 YNNKEL (reference sequence). The germline V and J ends were trimmed by 2 bases and 2 bases, with 13 bases remaining between them. The CDR3 runs to 15 residues. The CDR3 spells CASSQSWSAPYEQYF. The CDR3, as DNA: TGTGCCAGCAGCCAATCCTGGAGTGCACCCTACGAGCAGTACTTC.

This clonotype occurred a few times. The chain combines TRBV5-1 with TRBJ2-7, with 7 bases lining up with TRBD2. J gave up 0 bases and V 5 bases, and 2 bases lay outside the gene matches. This CDR3 spans 13 amino acids. CDR1 is SGHRS and CDR2 is YFSETQ in the germline V gene. In DNA form, the CDR3 reads TGCGCCAGCAGGGGAGGGGCCTCCTACGAGCAGTACTTC. Protein sequence: CASRGGASYEQYF. The full variable domain, with the rest looked up from reference TRBV5-1 and TRBJ2-7, is KAGVTQTPRYLIKTRGQQVTLSCSPISGHRSVSWYQQTPGQGLQFLFEYFSETQRNKGNFPGRFSGRQFSNSRSEMNVSTLELGDSALYLCASRGGASYEQYFGPGTRLTVT.

In this sample, this clonotype turned up a few times. The V and J genes are TRBV11-2 and TRBJ2-1; D unresolved. V lost 5 bases, J lost 5 bases, and 13 bases lay in between. There are 14 residues in the CDR3. The V gene's germline CDR1 is SGHAT and CDR2 FQNNGV. The CDR3 sequence: CASSPGPADNEQFF. Here the CDR3 DNA reads TGTGCCAGCAGCCCCGGGCCTGCCGACAATGAGCAGTTCTTC.

This clonotype was found many times. The V call is TRBV4-1, the J call TRBJ2-7; possibly TRBD1 for D (6 bases). The V end was cut by 4 bases, the J end by 1 base, with 11 bases between. This CDR3 spans 14 amino acids. Germline V lookup: CDR1 MGHRA, CDR2 YSYEKL. CDR3 protein: CASSRETGSYEQYF. The CDR3 nucleotides read TGCGCCAGCAGCCGCGAGACAGGATCCTACGAGCAGTACTTC.

At least ten counts were recorded for this clonotype. This rearrangement joins TRBV27 to TRBJ2-4, with D hard to call. The CDR3 has 16 residues. Between the trimmed V and J ends, which lost 7 bases and 0 bases, there was a span of 16 bases. Per germline, CDR1 MNHEY and CDR2 SMNVEV (reference sequence). The DNA for the CDR3 is TGTGCCAGCACCCCGGGCCCGACGCCAGCCAAAAACATTCAGTACTTC. Amino acid sequence: CASTPGPTPAKNIQYF.

V usage is TRBV20-1 and J usage is TRBJ2-3; unclear D gene. V lost 6 bases to trimming and J lost 0 bases, with 19 bases between them. The CDR3 consists of 16 residues. Germline CDR1 DFQATT, CDR2 SNEGSKA (reference sequence). The CDR3 loop is CSATRVGTTSTDTQYF. The CDR3 DNA reads TGCAGTGCCACGCGCGTCGGTACAACTAGCACAGATACGCAGTATTTT.